The next 29 T cell receptor beta chains were all read from a single sample in a study of CD8 T cells in Susac syndrome. An amount of RNA that ranged from roughly 0.5 to 1 ug was reverse transcribed with random hexamers. MiXCR, run by TCRdb on the immunoSEQ multiplex PCR reads, gives a single entry per CDR3 protein. This sample yields roughly 80,000 distinct CDR3 sequences, of which approximately 94% are seen a single time; 0.2% to 0.3% belongs to the top ten. The sequencing sample was made of CD8+ T cells from PBMCs. These receptors all stem from a human donor in good health.

The CDR3: CASSFTSGGAAYEQYF. CDR3 coding DNA: TGTGCCAGCAGCTTCACTAGCGGGGGGGCAGCCTACGAGCAGTACTTC. The chain carries TRBV7-2 and TRBJ2-7; 13 nucleotides match TRBD2. The V and J ends lost 3 bases and 2 bases, in that order; junction bases with no gene match: 4. This CDR3 region has 16 residues. Germline V gene lookup returns CDR1 SGHTA and CDR2 FQGNSA.

The rearrangement uses TRBV6-2 or TRBV6-3 and TRBJ2-4; no clear D. CDR3 size: 14 residues. V gave up 8 bases and J gave up 1 base, with 12 bases separating them. The germline V gene has CDR1 MNHEY and CDR2 SVGEGT. The CDR3 here is CASEYHGAKNIQYF. CDR3 nucleotides: TGTGCCAGCGAGTACCACGGCGCCAAAAACATTCAGTACTTC.

This clonotype came up once. The chain carries TRBV27 and TRBJ1-2; D is possibly TRBD1 (5 bases). CDR3 length equals 15 residues. Trimming shortened V by 0 bases and J by 2 bases, and 10 bases separated the two germline ends. CDR1 and CDR2 (germline): MNHEY, SMNVEV (reference sequence). The CDR3 nucleotides are TGTGCCAGCAGTTTATCCCGATGGGGGAACTATGGCTACACCTTC. This encodes CASSLSRWGNYGYTF.

The chain employs TRBV16 and TRBJ2-1; 11 bases map to TRBD2. Germline trimming cut 2 bases from V and 9 bases from J; bases unmatched to any gene: 6. CDR3 length equals 15 residues. Germline V gene data show CDR1 as KGHSY and CDR2 as FQNENV. CDR3 residues: CASSQRLAGLSEQFF. The CDR3, as DNA: TGTGCCAGCAGCCAACGACTAGCGGGGTTGAGTGAGCAGTTCTTC. The variable domain in full, completed from reference TRBV16 and TRBJ2-1, reads GEEVAQTPKHLVRGEGQKAKLYCAPIKGHSYVFWYQQVLKNEFKFLISFQNENVFDETGMPKERFSAKCLPNSPCSLEIQATKLEDSAVYFCASSQRLAGLSEQFFGPGTRLTVL.

This chain joins TRBV5-4 and TRBJ2-7; D not resolved. Trimming cost V 3 bases and J 6 bases, with 10 bases left between them. This CDR3 is built from 12 residues. From germline, CDR1 is SGHNT and CDR2 YYREEE (reference sequence). CDR3 region: CASSSDLGEQYF. Written as DNA, the CDR3 is TGTGCCAGCAGCTCGGATCTCGGCGAGCAGTACTTC.

The chain joins TRBV12-3 or TRBV12-4 to TRBJ2-2; TRBD1 might be the D (6 bases). The CDR3 runs to 17 residues. The V end was cut by 5 bases, the J end by 0 bases, with 16 bases between. This CDR3 reads CASSIPVRDTNTGELFF. DNA for the CDR3: TGTGCCAGCAGTATCCCTGTCCGGGACACGAACACCGGGGAGCTGTTTTTT.

The CDR3 DNA is TGTGCCAGCAGCCAATTCCCAGGGTACTCCTACGAGCAGTACTTC. Translation: CASSQFPGYSYEQYF. The V call is TRBV3-1, the J call TRBJ2-7; a weak D match, TRBD1 (5 bases). The germline V gene encodes CDR1 LGHDT and CDR2 YNNKEL (reference sequence). V was cut by 2 bases and J by 0 bases, with 11 bases left in between. The CDR3 sequence is 15 residues long.

The chain has TRBV13 and TRBJ1-1; perhaps TRBD1 as D (5 bases). CDR3 length equals 14 residues. CDR1 is PRHDT and CDR2 is FYEKMQ in the germline V gene (reference sequence). Trimming cost V 4 bases and J 4 bases, with 13 bases left between them. CDR3 sequence (DNA): TGTGCCAGCAGCTCCGGCCTGGGGGGCACTGAAGCTTTCTTT. Protein sequence: CASSSGLGGTEAFF.

This clonotype was counted a few times. The chain has TRBV5-4 and TRBJ2-3; D unresolved. The CDR3 totals 12 residues. The ends were cut back, 1 base at V and 4 bases at J, with 4 bases in the middle. Germline V gene lookup returns CDR1 SGHNT and CDR2 YYREEE (reference sequence). The CDR3 here is CASSLWADTQYF. The CDR3 bases are TGTGCCAGCAGCTTGTGGGCAGATACGCAGTATTTT.

This sequence joins TRBV6-6 and TRBJ2-5; TRBD2 might be the D (6 bases). V lost 8 bases and J 5 bases, leaving 21 bases between the germline ends. Germline lookup yields CDR1 MNHNY and CDR2 SVGAGI (reference sequence). CDR3 length equals 15 residues. CDR3 region: CASWAGNPRRETQYF. CDR3 sequence (DNA): TGTGCCAGCTGGGCGGGGAATCCGCGTAGGGAGACCCAGTACTTC.

CDR3 sequence (DNA): TGCAGCGTTGAACTTAACACCAGGAGGGAGCCAAATGAGCAGTTCTTC. Protein: CSVELNTRREPNEQFF. This chain uses TRBV29-1 with TRBJ2-1, with TRBD2 as a possible D gene (6 bases). V lost 2 bases to trimming and J lost 7 bases, with 21 bases between them. The CDR3 consists of 16 residues. Germline V gene sequence: CDR1 SQVTM, CDR2 ANQGSEA.

This sequence joins TRBV4-1 and TRBJ1-5, with D perhaps matching TRBD1 (5 bases). CDR3 size: 16 residues. Trimming took off 0 bases at V and 2 bases at J, with 11 bases between the two ends. Germline CDR1 is MGHRA and CDR2 is YSYEKL. The CDR3 is CASSQEGAPGNQPQHF. CDR3 sequence (DNA): TGCGCCAGCAGCCAAGAAGGGGCGCCTGGCAATCAGCCCCAGCATTTT.

The rearrangement uses TRBV7-8 and TRBJ2-5; 13 nucleotides line up with TRBD2. CDR1 is SGHVS, CDR2 FQNEAQ, per germline. V dropped 5 bases and J dropped 1; count of bases not matched to a gene: 10. The CDR3 covers 18 residues. The CDR3, as DNA: TGTGCCAGCAGCCGGAGTGGGGGACTAGCGGGAACCCAAGAGACCCAGTACTTC. Its protein product is CASSRSGGLAGTQETQYF.

The chain recombines TRBV12-3 or TRBV12-4 with TRBJ1-2; D not resolved. The CDR3 loop spans 14 amino acids. V was pared by 5 bases and J by 0 bases, with 10 bases between. The CDR3 sequence: CASSHSSSNYGYTF. The CDR3 nucleotides are TGTGCCAGCAGTCACTCAAGCTCTAACTATGGCTACACCTTC.

This rearrangement joins TRBV9 to TRBJ2-7, with a possible D match to TRBD2 (6 bases). Germline V gene sequence: CDR1 SGDLS, CDR2 YYNGEE. Deletions cut 1 base from V and 3 bases from J, with 17 bases between. This CDR3 contains 16 residues. The CDR3 DNA follows: TGTGCCAGCAGCGTAACCCCCGGGGGTAGCCTCTACGAGCAGTACTTC. It is translated as CASSVTPGGSLYEQYF.

V gene TRBV7-6 combines with J gene TRBJ2-3; D gene ambiguous. The CDR3 runs 13 residues. Trimming left V 5 bases short and J 0 bases short, with 6 bases between. Per the germline V gene, CDR1 is SGHVS and CDR2 is FNYEAQ. This chain's CDR3 is CASSAGSTDTQYF. The CDR3 nucleotides read TGTGCCAGCAGCGCCGGCAGCACAGATACGCAGTATTTT.

The V call is TRBV15, the J call TRBJ2-1; tentatively, D is TRBD1 (5 bases). The germline gives CDR1 LNHNV, CDR2 YYDKDF (reference sequence). The CDR3 is made up of 13 amino acids. V was shortened by 6 bases and J by 7 bases, with 13 bases between the two germline ends. CDR3 residues: CATSQGLRNEQFF. The CDR3 nucleotides read TGTGCCACCAGTCAGGGTTTGAGAAATGAGCAGTTCTTC. Complete variable domain (other parts from reference TRBV15 and TRBJ2-1): DAMVIQNPRYQVTQFGKPVTLSCSQTLNHNVMYWYQQKSSQAPKLLFHYYDKDFNNEADTPDNFQSRRPNTSFCFLDIRSPGLGDTAMYLCATSQGLRNEQFFGPGTRLTVL.

This chain connects TRBV4-1 to TRBJ2-3, with D unclear. The CDR3 is made up of 15 amino acids. Trimming stripped 4 bases from V and 10 bases from J, with 21 bases between. CDR1 and CDR2 from the germline V gene are MGHRA and YSYEKL. In DNA, the CDR3 is TGCGCCAGCAGCCGGTCCACACGCCCCGCGGATCCGCAGTATTTT. Translation gives CASSRSTRPADPQYF.

This chain joins TRBV15 and TRBJ2-7; D is perhaps TRBD1 (6 bases). CDR1 LNHNV and CDR2 YYDKDF come from the germline V gene (reference sequence). V was trimmed by 5 bases and J by 2 bases, leaving 10 bases between them. This CDR3 region has 13 residues. The CDR3 spells CATSGDNTYEQYV. CDR3 DNA: TGTGCCACCAGCGGGGACAATACCTACGAGCAGTACGTC.

CDR3 region: CASSPEQGYEQYF. Written as DNA, the CDR3 is TGTGCCAGCAGCCCCGAACAGGGTTACGAGCAGTACTTC. This chain links TRBV7-7 with TRBJ2-7, with a tentative D call TRBD1 (6 bases). CDR1 is SSHAT, CDR2 FNYEAQ, per germline (reference sequence). The CDR3 runs 13 residues. V gave up 5 bases and J gave up 4 bases, with 12 bases separating them. Based on the CDR3 plus reference TRBV7-7 and TRBJ2-7, the full variable domain is GAGVSQSPRYKVTKRGQDVTLRCDPISSHATLYWYQQALGQGPEFLTYFNYEAQPDKSGLPSDRFSAERPEGSISTLTIQRTEQRDSAMYRCASSPEQGYEQYFGPGTRLTVT.

The chain carries TRBV27 and TRBJ1-5; no clear D. The CDR3 consists of 15 residues. CDR1 and CDR2 (germline): MNHEY, SMNVEV (reference sequence). Trimming took 4 bases from V and 2 from J, leaving 12 bases between them. The CDR3 protein is CASSSSLVGNQPQHF. CDR3 DNA: TGTGCCAGCAGTTCCTCCCTGGTAGGCAATCAGCCCCAGCATTTT.

The chain links TRBV29-1 to TRBJ2-1; TRBD1 aligns across 10 bases. The J segment lost 7 bases and the V segment lost 7 bases, leaving 10 bases of the junction unmatched. The germline V gene has CDR1 SQVTM and CDR2 ANQGSEA. This CDR3 is 14 amino acids long. CDR3 sequence: CSGRDRGLGNEQFF. The CDR3 nucleotides are TGCAGCGGCCGGGACAGGGGTTTGGGGAATGAGCAGTTCTTC.

The chain joins TRBV9 to TRBJ2-7; 7 bases align to TRBD1. The germline CDR1 and CDR2 sequences are SGDLS and YYNGEE. This CDR3 contains 15 residues. V dropped 4 bases and J dropped 1; count of bases not matched to a gene: 8. This chain's CDR3 is CASSRGRGPSYEQYF. The DNA of the CDR3 is TGTGCCAGCAGCCGAGGAAGGGGGCCATCCTACGAGCAGTACTTC. Combining the CDR3 with reference TRBV9 and TRBJ2-7 gives the whole variable domain DSGVTQTPKHLITATGQRVTLRCSPRSGDLSVYWYQQSLDQGLQFLIQYYNGEERAKGNILERFSAQQFPDLHSELNLSSLELGDSALYFCASSRGRGPSYEQYFGPGTRLTVT.

This clonotype was detected only a few times. The DNA for the CDR3 is TGTGCCAGCAGTTTATTGGGCAATGAGCAGTTCTTC. Protein sequence: CASSLLGNEQFF. The chain carries TRBV27 and TRBJ2-1; D is uncertain. This CDR3 has 12 residues. Germline lookup yields CDR1 MNHEY and CDR2 SMNVEV (reference sequence). V was shortened by 1 base and J by 6 bases, with 4 bases between the two germline ends.

V gene TRBV6-2 or TRBV6-3 combines with J gene TRBJ1-6; D not certain. V lost 8 bases to trimming and J lost 4 bases, with 9 bases between them. Germline V gives CDR1 MNHEY, CDR2 SVGEGT. The CDR3 contains 13 residues. This CDR3 is CASGEPYNSPLHF. CDR3 DNA: TGTGCCAGCGGCGAACCATATAATTCACCCCTCCACTTT.

V usage is TRBV20-1 and J usage is TRBJ2-2; 7 bases are a match to TRBD1. The trim removed 6 bases at V and 3 bases at J, leaving 1 base unmatched. The CDR3 spans 12 residues. Germline CDR1 reads DFQATT; CDR2 reads SNEGSKA (reference sequence). Here the CDR3 DNA reads TGCAGTGCCGGACAGGACACCGGGGAGCTGTTTTTT. Amino acids: CSAGQDTGELFF.

The CDR3 protein is CASTPWTGPTGELFF. The CDR3 region has the DNA TGTGCCAGCACCCCTTGGACAGGGCCCACCGGGGAGCTGTTTTTT. The V gene is TRBV9, the J gene TRBJ2-2; TRBD1 aligns across 8 bases. Germline V CDR1 and CDR2: SGDLS, YYNGEE. This CDR3 spans 15 amino acids. V lost 6 bases to trimming and J lost 4 bases; unmatched junction nucleotides: 8.

V and J are TRBV25-1 and TRBJ2-5; possible D gene TRBD2, 5 bases. The V end was cut by 3 bases, the J end by 5 bases, with 10 bases between. Germline V CDR1 and CDR2: MGHDK, SYGVNS. The CDR3 has 13 residues. The CDR3 sequence: CASSDEGWETQYF. The CDR3, as DNA: TGTGCCAGCAGTGACGAGGGTTGGGAGACCCAGTACTTC.

This chain uses TRBV12-3 or TRBV12-4 with TRBJ1-3; D unresolved. Deletions cut 3 bases from V and 4 bases from J, with 1 base between. This CDR3 is 11 amino acids long. The CDR3 bases are TGTGCCAGCAGTTTCGGAAACACCATATATTTT. This encodes CASSFGNTIYF.